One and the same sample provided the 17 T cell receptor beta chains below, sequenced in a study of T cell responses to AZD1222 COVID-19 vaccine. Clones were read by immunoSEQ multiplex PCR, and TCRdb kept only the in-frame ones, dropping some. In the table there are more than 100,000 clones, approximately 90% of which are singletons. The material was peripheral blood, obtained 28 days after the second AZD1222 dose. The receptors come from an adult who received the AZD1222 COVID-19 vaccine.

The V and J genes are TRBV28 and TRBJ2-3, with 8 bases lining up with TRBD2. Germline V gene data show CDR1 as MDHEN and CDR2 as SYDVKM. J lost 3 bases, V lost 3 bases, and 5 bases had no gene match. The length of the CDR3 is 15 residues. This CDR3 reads CASSLGSGATDTQYF. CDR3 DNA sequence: TGTGCCAGCAGTTTGGGTAGCGGGGCGACAGATACGCAGTATTTT.

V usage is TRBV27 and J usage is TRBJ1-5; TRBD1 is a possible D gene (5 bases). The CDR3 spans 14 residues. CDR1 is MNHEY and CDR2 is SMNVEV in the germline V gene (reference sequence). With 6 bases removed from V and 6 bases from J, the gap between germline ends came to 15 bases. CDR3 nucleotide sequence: TGTGCCAGCAGGAAAGGGGATGGGGGTCAGCCCCAGCATTTT. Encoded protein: CASRKGDGGQPQHF.

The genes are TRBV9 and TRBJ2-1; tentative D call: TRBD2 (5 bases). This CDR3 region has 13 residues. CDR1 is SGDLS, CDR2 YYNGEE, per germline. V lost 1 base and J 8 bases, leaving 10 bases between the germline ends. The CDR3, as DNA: TGTGCCAGCAGCGTACTAGCAGGCTATGAGCAGTTCTTC. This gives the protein CASSVLAGYEQFF.

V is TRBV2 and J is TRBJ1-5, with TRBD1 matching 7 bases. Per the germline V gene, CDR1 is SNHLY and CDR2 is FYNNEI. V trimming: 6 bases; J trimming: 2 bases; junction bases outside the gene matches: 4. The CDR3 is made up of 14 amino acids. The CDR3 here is CASSPGTGNQPQHF. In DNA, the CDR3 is TGTGCCAGCAGCCCCGGGACAGGCAATCAGCCCCAGCATTTT.

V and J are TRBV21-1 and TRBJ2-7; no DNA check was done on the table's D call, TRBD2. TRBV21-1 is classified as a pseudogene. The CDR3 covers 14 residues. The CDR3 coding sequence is TGTGCCAGCAGCCTAGCGGGAGGTTTATGGGAGCAGTACTTC. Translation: CASSLAGGLWEQYF.

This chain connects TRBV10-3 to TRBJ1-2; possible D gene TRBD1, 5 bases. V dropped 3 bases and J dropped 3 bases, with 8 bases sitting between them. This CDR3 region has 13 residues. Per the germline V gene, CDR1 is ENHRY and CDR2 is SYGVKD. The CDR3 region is CAISERGDYGYTF. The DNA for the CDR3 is TGTGCCATCAGTGAACGAGGGGACTATGGCTACACCTTC.

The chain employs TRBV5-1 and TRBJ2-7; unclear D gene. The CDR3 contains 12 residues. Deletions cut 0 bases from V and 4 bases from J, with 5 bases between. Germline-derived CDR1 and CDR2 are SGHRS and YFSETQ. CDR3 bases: TGCGCCAGCAGCTTGGATCAGTACGAGCAGTACTTC. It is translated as CASSLDQYEQYF.

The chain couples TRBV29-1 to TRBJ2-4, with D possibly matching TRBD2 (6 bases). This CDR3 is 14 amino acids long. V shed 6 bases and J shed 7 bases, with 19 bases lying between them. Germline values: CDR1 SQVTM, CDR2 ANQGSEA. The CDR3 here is CSVETGGPRNIQYF. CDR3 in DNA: TGCAGCGTGGAAACTGGAGGGCCGCGGAACATTCAGTACTTC.

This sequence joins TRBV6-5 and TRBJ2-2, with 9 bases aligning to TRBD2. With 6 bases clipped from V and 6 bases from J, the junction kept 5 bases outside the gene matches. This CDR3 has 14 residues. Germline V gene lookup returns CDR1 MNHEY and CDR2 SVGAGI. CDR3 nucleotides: TGTGCCAGCAGATCAAGGACTAGCGCCGGGGAGCTGTTTTTT. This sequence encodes CASRSRTSAGELFF.

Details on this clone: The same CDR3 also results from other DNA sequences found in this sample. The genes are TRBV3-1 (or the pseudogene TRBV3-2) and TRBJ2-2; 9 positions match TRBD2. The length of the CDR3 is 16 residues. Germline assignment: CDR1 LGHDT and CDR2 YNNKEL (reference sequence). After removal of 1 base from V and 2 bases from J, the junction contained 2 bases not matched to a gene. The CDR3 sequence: CASSQGLAGNTGELFF. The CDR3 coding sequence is TGTGCCAGCAGCCAAGGTCTAGCGGGAAACACCGGGGAGCTGTTTTTT.

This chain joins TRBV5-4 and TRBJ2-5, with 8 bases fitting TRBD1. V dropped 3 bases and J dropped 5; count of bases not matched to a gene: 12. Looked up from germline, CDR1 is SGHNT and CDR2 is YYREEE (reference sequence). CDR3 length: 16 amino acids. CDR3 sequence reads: CASSSRTGNKYETQYF. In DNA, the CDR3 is TGTGCCAGCAGCTCAAGGACAGGGAATAAGTATGAGACCCAGTACTTC.

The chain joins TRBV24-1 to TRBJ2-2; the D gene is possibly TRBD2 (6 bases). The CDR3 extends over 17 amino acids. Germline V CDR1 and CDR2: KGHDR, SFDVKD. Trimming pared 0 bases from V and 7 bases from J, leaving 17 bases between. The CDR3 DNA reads TGTGCCACCAGTGATTTGCGGCCGAAGGGAGGTATCGGGGAGCTGTTTTTT. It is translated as CATSDLRPKGGIGELFF.

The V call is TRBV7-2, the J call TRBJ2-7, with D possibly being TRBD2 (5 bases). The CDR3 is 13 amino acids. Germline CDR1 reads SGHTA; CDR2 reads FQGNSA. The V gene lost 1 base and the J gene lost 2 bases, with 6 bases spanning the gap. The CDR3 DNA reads TGTGCCAGCAGCTTAGGAGGGACCTACGAGCAGTACTTC. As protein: CASSLGGTYEQYF. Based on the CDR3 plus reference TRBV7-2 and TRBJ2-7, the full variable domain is GAGVSQSPSNKVTEKGKDVELRCDPISGHTALYWYRQSLGQGLEFLIYFQGNSAPDKSGLPSDRFSAERTGGSVSTLTIQRTQQEDSAVYLCASSLGGTYEQYFGPGTRLTVT.

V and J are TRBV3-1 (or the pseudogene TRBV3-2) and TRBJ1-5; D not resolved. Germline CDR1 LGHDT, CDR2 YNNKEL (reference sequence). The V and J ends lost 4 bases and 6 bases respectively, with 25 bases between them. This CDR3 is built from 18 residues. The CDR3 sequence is CASSPFYDGSRGSQPQHF. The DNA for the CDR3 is TGTGCCAGCAGCCCCTTCTACGACGGGAGTCGAGGCAGTCAGCCCCAGCATTTT.

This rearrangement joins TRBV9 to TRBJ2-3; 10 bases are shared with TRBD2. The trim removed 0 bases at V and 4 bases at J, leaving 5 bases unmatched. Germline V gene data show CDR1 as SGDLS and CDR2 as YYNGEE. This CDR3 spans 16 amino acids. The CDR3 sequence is CASSVERGGWSDTQYF. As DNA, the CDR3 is TGTGCCAGCAGCGTAGAGCGGGGGGGTTGGTCAGATACGCAGTATTTT.

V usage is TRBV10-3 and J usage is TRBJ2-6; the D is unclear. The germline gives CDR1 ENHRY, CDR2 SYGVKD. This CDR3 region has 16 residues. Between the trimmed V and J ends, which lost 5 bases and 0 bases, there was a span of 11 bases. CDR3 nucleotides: TGTGCCATCAGTTTAGATGGGCTCTCTGGGGCCAACGTCCTGACTTTC. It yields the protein CAISLDGLSGANVLTF.

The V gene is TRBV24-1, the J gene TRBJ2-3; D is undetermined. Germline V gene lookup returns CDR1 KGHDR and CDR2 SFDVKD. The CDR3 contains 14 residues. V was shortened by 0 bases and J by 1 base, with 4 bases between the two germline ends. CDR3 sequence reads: CATSDLARTDTQYF. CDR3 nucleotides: TGTGCCACCAGTGATTTGGCCCGCACAGATACGCAGTATTTT.